This TCR beta chain is from a study of vaccination and CD4 T cells after COVID-19. In the study overall: A CEFX pool, an HIV-1 Nef pool, or else no peptide went into the control cultures.

The treatment: approximately 10-day PBMC culture with coronavirus spike peptide pools or control peptides (ViraFEST assay). Cultured CD4+ T cell DNA underwent sequencing with the Oncomine TCR Beta short-read assay. Cultured CD4+ T cells were the source of extracted genomic DNA. TCRdb re-analysed the PCR reads in MiXCR, keeping a single row per CDR3 protein. The data show about 21,000 distinct CDR3 sequences, about 39% seen once. This CDR3 is built from 13 residues. The germline CDR1 and CDR2 sequences are MNHEY and SMNVEV (reference sequence). About this clonotype: Its target is not known.

The starting material was CD4+ T cells from blood, cultured in vitro, obtained before SARS-CoV-2 vaccination. The TCR sequence derives from a human donor who had recovered from COVID-19. The rearrangement links TRBV27 to TRBJ1-1; D is undetermined. The CDR3 sequence is CARSDYPGTEAFF. CDR3 nucleotide sequence: TGTGCTAGGTCTGATTACCCGGGAACTGAAGCTTTCTTT.